Listed here are 11 T cell receptor beta chains from one sample, sequenced in a study of graft-versus-host responses after intestinal transplantation (dated by TCRdb to about 2021). What the time point label conveys for this sample: cells obtained before transplantation from donor or recipient. Library method: the immunoSEQ multiplex PCR assay. Entries here come from immuneACCESS through TCRdb and include only in-frame sequences with V and J called. Some clones fail to appear in such tables; in the studies checked, an unresolved V gene covers under half of the shortfall, and the cause of the remainder is unknown. For this sample there are more than 90,000 clones; more than 80% appear just once. The ten largest clones represent 0.2% to 0.25% of the sample. Their antigens are not known. The sequences come from unstimulated CD4+ T cells sorted from spleen or lymph node cells, collected before transplant. These receptors originate from a human donor who was the organ donor for an intestinal transplant.

The chain recombines TRBV19 with TRBJ2-5; 7 nucleotides line up with TRBD1. This CDR3 spans 15 amino acids. Germline V lookup: CDR1 LNHDA, CDR2 SQIVND (reference sequence). V dropped 5 bases and J dropped 9; count of bases not matched to a gene: 15. DNA for the CDR3: TGTGCCAGTAGTGGTGGCGGCAGGGGGAGTGGGGCCCAGTACTTC. Translating it yields CASSGGGRGSGAQYF.

The chain joins TRBV6-5 to TRBJ2-7; a weak D match, TRBD2 (6 bases). V shed 0 bases and J shed 5 bases, with 8 bases lying between them. Germline CDR1 reads MNHEY; CDR2 reads SVGAGI. The length of the CDR3 is 13 residues. The CDR3 reads CASSYSRENEQYF. DNA of the CDR3: TGTGCCAGCAGTTACTCACGGGAGAACGAGCAGTACTTC.

The J gene is TRBJ2-3, the V gene TRBV4-2; tentatively, D is TRBD2 (5 bases). From germline, CDR1 is LGHNA and CDR2 YNFKEQ. The CDR3 is 16 residues long. V was pared by 0 bases and J by 1 base, with 11 bases between. DNA of the CDR3: TGTGCCAGCAGCCAAGAGTGGCAGAGGGGCACAGATACGCAGTATTTT. This encodes CASSQEWQRGTDTQYF.

The CDR3 is CASSDVRGGTSGSSEQFF. CDR3 in DNA: TGTGCCAGCAGTGATGTTAGGGGCGGAACTAGCGGGAGTAGTGAGCAGTTCTTC. The genes are TRBV2 and TRBJ2-1; 11 bases line up with TRBD2. Germline lookup yields CDR1 SNHLY and CDR2 FYNNEI. There are 18 residues in the CDR3. V shed 3 bases and J 9 bases; nucleotides not matched to a gene: 16.

The chain recombines TRBV28 with TRBJ2-5, with D maybe TRBD1 (5 bases). Germline lookup yields CDR1 MDHEN and CDR2 SYDVKM. V lost 6 bases to trimming and J lost 5 bases, with 19 bases between them. This CDR3 comprises 15 residues. DNA for the CDR3: TGTGCCAGCAGCCCAGGGTTATACGGCCGGGAGACCCAGTACTTC. This encodes CASSPGLYGRETQYF. The variable domain in full, with the rest retrieved from reference TRBV28 and TRBJ2-5, is DVKVTQSSRYLVKRTGEKVFLECVQDMDHENMFWYRQDPGLGLRLIYFSYDVKMKEKGDIPEGYSVSREKKERFSLILESASTNQTSMYLCASSPGLYGRETQYFGPGTRLLVL.

This clone was observed a few times. This rearrangement joins TRBV27 to TRBJ1-1, with D uncertain. Per the germline V gene, CDR1 is MNHEY and CDR2 is SMNVEV (reference sequence). V was shortened by 6 bases and J by 3 bases, with 11 bases between the two germline ends. The CDR3 runs to 13 residues. In nucleotides, the CDR3 is TGTGCCAGCAGGCATACAGCGGACACTGAAGCTTTCTTT. Translating it yields CASRHTADTEAFF.

The chain combines TRBV7-2 with TRBJ2-3; 9 bases match TRBD2. After removal of 3 bases from V and 5 bases from J, the junction contained 6 bases not matched to a gene. The CDR3 is 15 amino acids. Germline V gene data show CDR1 as SGHTA and CDR2 as FQGNSA. As DNA, the CDR3 is TGTGCCAGCAGCTTCCTAGCGGGGCAGCGAGATACGCAGTATTTT. It codes for CASSFLAGQRDTQYF. The variable domain in full, with the rest retrieved from reference TRBV7-2 and TRBJ2-3, is GAGVSQSPSNKVTEKGKDVELRCDPISGHTALYWYRQSLGQGLEFLIYFQGNSAPDKSGLPSDRFSAERTGGSVSTLTIQRTQQEDSAVYLCASSFLAGQRDTQYFGPGTRLTVL.

The chain combines TRBV7-2 with TRBJ2-5; D is possibly TRBD1 (5 bases). The germline V gene encodes CDR1 SGHTA and CDR2 FQGNSA. The V gene lost 2 bases and the J gene lost 5 bases, with 18 bases spanning the gap. The CDR3 contains 16 residues. This CDR3 is CASSLIEAGRRETQYF. The CDR3 nucleotides are TGTGCCAGCAGCTTAATCGAGGCAGGGCGAAGGGAGACCCAGTACTTC.

The gene calls are TRBV7-2 and TRBJ1-3; unclear D gene. Germline V gene sequence: CDR1 SGHTA, CDR2 FQGNSA. Trimming cost V 2 bases and J 0 bases, with 2 bases left between them. This CDR3 comprises 13 residues. Written as DNA, the CDR3 is TGTGCCAGCAGCTTACACTCTGGAAACACCATATATTTT. This sequence encodes CASSLHSGNTIYF. The full variable domain, its missing parts supplied by reference TRBV7-2 and TRBJ1-3, is GAGVSQSPSNKVTEKGKDVELRCDPISGHTALYWYRQSLGQGLEFLIYFQGNSAPDKSGLPSDRFSAERTGGSVSTLTIQRTQQEDSAVYLCASSLHSGNTIYFGEGSWLTVV.

V gene TRBV29-1 combines with J gene TRBJ1-2, with unresolved D. Trimming shortened V by 3 bases and J by 5 bases, and 16 bases separated the two germline ends. CDR3 length equals 14 residues. Germline values: CDR1 SQVTM, CDR2 ANQGSEA. The CDR3: CSVEGTVERYGYTF. In nucleotides, the CDR3 is TGCAGCGTTGAGGGCACTGTCGAGAGGTATGGCTACACCTTC.

The V call is TRBV19, the J call TRBJ2-7; D may be TRBD1 (5 bases). Germline V CDR1 and CDR2: LNHDA, SQIVND (reference sequence). V was trimmed by 9 bases and J by 6 bases, leaving 18 bases between them. CDR3 length equals 13 residues. The CDR3 region is CASSRRGSGEQYF. The CDR3 coding sequence is TGTGCCAGCTCCAGAAGGGGATCGGGCGAGCAGTACTTC.